The 29 T cell receptor beta chains listed next were all sequenced from one sample in a study of blood T cells in healthy people across ages. Together with a sample-barcoded 5' primer, a J-beta primer mix was included in a second PCR lasting about 6 to 11 cycles. Using its own MiXCR run on the 5' RACE reads, TCRdb lists one record per CDR3 protein. Altogether about 680,000 distinct CDR3 sequences are present, around 45% being singletons, with the ten largest covering under 35%. The sample taken for sequencing was blood. The receptor set was obtained from a woman in her sixties or seventies in good health.

On this clonotype itself: Germline is not matched at one junction end, which may reflect a read error. J is TRBJ2-2 and V is TRBV28, with TRBD1 identical over 7 bases. CDR1 MDHEN and CDR2 SYDVKM come from the germline V gene. The CDR3 extends over 15 amino acids. The CDR3 is CASTETGIYTGELFF. CDR3 coding DNA: TGTGCTAGCACAGAGACAGGGATATACACCGGGGAGCTGTTTTTT.

The CDR3 region has the DNA TGTGCCATCAGTGAGGGGACTAGCGGGAGCTCCTACAATGAGCAGTTCTTC. This translates into CAISEGTSGSSYNEQFF. The chain has TRBV10-3 and TRBJ2-1, with 14 positions matching TRBD2. V lost 2 bases, J lost 0 bases, and 0 bases stayed unmatched. Germline V lookup: CDR1 ENHRY, CDR2 SYGVKD. The CDR3 is 17 amino acids.

The table lists this clonotype with a few counts. The chain joins TRBV9 to TRBJ2-1; 12 positions match TRBD2. J was trimmed by 4 bases and V by 3 bases; bases with no gene match: 5. CDR1 is SGDLS, CDR2 YYNGEE, per germline. The CDR3 covers 16 residues. The CDR3 bases are TGTGCCAGCAGCGAATCCGGGACTAGCGGGTACAATGAGCAGTTCTTC. This translates into CASSESGTSGYNEQFF.

The chain is built from TRBV20-1 and TRBJ2-1; D perhaps matches TRBD2 (6 bases). The CDR3 loop spans 14 amino acids. V lost 1 base and J 6 bases, leaving 13 bases between the germline ends. The germline V gene encodes CDR1 DFQATT and CDR2 SNEGSKA (reference sequence). CDR3 DNA sequence: TGCAGTGCTAGAGCTGAAGGGACTTTCAATGAGCAGTTCTTC. Residues: CSARAEGTFNEQFF.

This clonotype was seen more than once but under ten times. The chain couples TRBV7-8 to TRBJ2-6, with D possibly matching TRBD1 (8 bases). V dropped 4 bases and J dropped 2 bases, with 27 bases sitting between them. The CDR3 totals 21 residues. CDR1 is SGHVS, CDR2 FQNEAQ, per germline. The CDR3 reads CASSSTPYRGGSPPGANVLTF. The CDR3 nucleotides read TGTGCCAGCAGCTCCACTCCTTACAGGGGGGGGTCCCCTCCTGGGGCCAACGTCCTGACTTTC.

The V gene is TRBV4-3, the J gene TRBJ1-5; D gene uncertain. The CDR3 has 13 residues. CDR1 is LGHNA and CDR2 is YSLEER in the germline V gene. Trimming took 4 bases from V and 5 from J, leaving 9 bases between them. The CDR3, as DNA: TGCGCCAGCAGCCTTTTTTGGGATCAGCCCCAGCATTTT. Translation: CASSLFWDQPQHF.

This chain joins TRBV28 and TRBJ2-3, with D maybe TRBD2 (5 bases). This CDR3 is built from 14 residues. V dropped 6 bases and J dropped 3 bases, with 13 bases sitting between them. In germline, CDR1 is MDHEN, CDR2 SYDVKM. DNA for the CDR3: TGTGCCAGCAGCCCCGGACTTTTTACAGATACGCAGTATTTT. As protein: CASSPGLFTDTQYF.

This clonotype was observed a single time. V and J are TRBV4-1 and TRBJ2-5, with a weak D call TRBD2 (5 bases). Trimming removed 1 base from V and 4 bases from J, with 13 bases in between. CDR1 and CDR2 from the germline V gene are MGHRA and YSYEKL. CDR3 length: 15 amino acids. CDR3: CASSQGWRVGETQYF. The CDR3, as DNA: TGCGCCAGCAGCCAAGGATGGCGGGTAGGAGAGACCCAGTACTTC.

The V and J genes are TRBV5-1 and TRBJ2-7; 8 bases are shared with TRBD1. The DNA end favors TRBJ2-4, so the J call may be wrong. Germline loops: CDR1 SGHRS, CDR2 YFSETQ. The CDR3 contains 12 residues. The CDR3 protein is CASRGTGNIQYF. The CDR3 DNA sequence: TGCGCCAGCAGGGGGACAGGAAACATTCAGTACTTC.

The V and J genes are TRBV29-1 and TRBJ2-2; TRBD1 matches at 7 bases. The ends lost 5 bases at V and 4 bases at J; junction bases unmatched: 10. CDR3 length equals 15 residues. Germline loops: CDR1 SQVTM, CDR2 ANQGSEA. The CDR3 sequence: CSVRFGQVGTGELFF. CDR3 DNA sequence: TGCAGCGTTAGATTCGGACAGGTCGGCACCGGGGAGCTGTTTTTT.

The CDR3 region has the DNA TGTGCCAGCAGCCCATCCGGGACAGGGGGTGTGGAGCAGTACTTC. This sequence encodes CASSPSGTGGVEQYF. V is TRBV7-2 and J is TRBJ2-7; 11 bases match TRBD1. V dropped 5 bases and J dropped 7; count of bases not matched to a gene: 10. This CDR3 region has 15 residues. Germline lookup yields CDR1 SGHTA and CDR2 FQGNSA.

This clonotype came up a few times. The CDR3 bases are TGTGCCAGCAGTTACTCCTCGGGTAGCCACGAGCAGTACTTC. It specifies CASSYSSGSHEQYF. This chain links TRBV6-2 or TRBV6-3 with TRBJ2-7; D uncertain. V was clipped by 0 bases and J by 5 bases, with 11 bases between them. The germline gives CDR1 MNHEY, CDR2 SVGEGT. The CDR3 spans 14 residues.

This clonotype was recorded a few times. The genes are TRBV7-3 and TRBJ2-5, with 7 bases identical to TRBD2. The V and J ends lost 1 base and 5 bases, in that order; junction bases with no gene match: 7. The germline V gene has CDR1 SGHTA and CDR2 FQGTGA. There are 15 residues in the CDR3. The CDR3 region is CASSLIGGSTETQYF. The CDR3 nucleotides are TGTGCCAGCAGCTTAATAGGCGGGAGTACCGAGACCCAGTACTTC. Full variable domain (outside the CDR3, taken from reference TRBV7-3 and TRBJ2-5): GAGVSQTPSNKVTEKGKYVELRCDPISGHTALYWYRQSLGQGPEFLIYFQGTGAADDSGLPNDRFFAVRPEGSVSTLKIQRTERGDSAVYLCASSLIGGSTETQYFGPGTRLLVL.

The rearrangement uses TRBV7-3 and TRBJ2-5; 7 nucleotides line up with TRBD2. J was trimmed by 4 bases and V by 7 bases; bases with no gene match: 12. The CDR3 spans 15 residues. Germline CDR1 and CDR2: SGHTA and FQGTGA. CDR3 nucleotides: TGTGCCAGCACCCTGGGAAGCGGGGCGGGAGAGACCCAGTACTTC. It encodes CASTLGSGAGETQYF.

The rearrangement links TRBV7-3 to TRBJ2-5, with 13 bases that match TRBD2. Germline V gene data show CDR1 as SGHTA and CDR2 as FQGTGA. V lost 5 bases to trimming and J lost 11 bases; unmatched junction nucleotides: 23. This CDR3 has 19 amino acids. The CDR3: CASSPAGTSGKASYNEQYF. In DNA, the CDR3 is TGTGCCAGCAGCCCCGCAGGGACTAGCGGGAAGGCCTCCTACAATGAGCAGTACTTC.

A word on this clonotype: Sequence at one end of the junction differs from germline and may be a read error. The genes are TRBV28 and TRBJ1-2; no clear D. The CDR3 sequence is 14 residues long. CDR1 and CDR2 from the germline V gene are MDHEN and SYDVKM. CDR3 nucleotide sequence: TGTACCAGCCTTCCCGGCGGAGCTAACTATGGCTACACCTTC. Protein sequence: CTSLPGGANYGYTF.

The genes are TRBV12-3 or TRBV12-4 and TRBJ1-2, with D possibly being TRBD1 (6 bases). The V and J ends lost 5 bases and 0 bases respectively, with 16 bases between them. The CDR3 sequence is 16 residues long. CDR3 region: CASSQRQVGANYGYTF. In DNA, the CDR3 is TGTGCCAGCAGTCAACGACAGGTTGGGGCTAACTATGGCTACACCTTC.

The rearrangement links TRBV20-1 to TRBJ2-3; tentative D call: TRBD2 (6 bases). Per the germline V gene, CDR1 is DFQATT and CDR2 is SNEGSKA (reference sequence). V lost 6 bases to trimming and J lost 3 bases, with 22 bases between them. This CDR3 contains 16 residues. CDR3 sequence (DNA): TGCAGTGCAAAGCACCTTGGAGCGGGCGGAACAGATACGCAGTATTTT. This codes for CSAKHLGAGGTDTQYF.

This clonotype was recorded a few times. The chain recombines TRBV20-1 with TRBJ2-5; TRBD1 matches 9 bases. Trimming cost V 0 bases and J 2 bases; bases outside gene matches: 4. The CDR3 runs 15 residues. Germline V lookup: CDR1 DFQATT, CDR2 SNEGSKA (reference sequence). Here the CDR3 DNA reads TGCAGTGCTAGAGATCGGGGACAGGGACAAGAGACCCAGTACTTC. As protein: CSARDRGQGQETQYF.

The V and J genes are TRBV10-3 and TRBJ2-1, with TRBD2 identical over 14 bases. This CDR3 has 14 residues. The V gene end was trimmed by 10 bases and the J gene end by 9 bases; junction bases not matched to a gene: 8. Germline V gives CDR1 ENHRY, CDR2 SYGVKD. The CDR3 spells CATAGLAGDAEQFF. For the CDR3, the DNA is TGTGCCACCGCGGGACTAGCGGGAGATGCTGAGCAGTTCTTC.

This clonotype showed up many times. CDR3 bases: TGCAGCGTTCACTTAGGGAGTGAGACCCAGTACTTC. It translates to CSVHLGSETQYF. The chain has TRBV29-1 and TRBJ2-5; weak D call: TRBD2 (5 bases). The germline gives CDR1 SQVTM, CDR2 ANQGSEA. CDR3 length: 12 residues. Trimming took 5 bases from V and 5 from J, leaving 12 bases between them.

V usage is TRBV4-3 and J usage is TRBJ2-3; 13 nucleotides line up with TRBD2. This CDR3 region has 17 residues. Trimming cost V 4 bases and J 3 bases; bases outside gene matches: 7. Germline CDR1 reads LGHNA; CDR2 reads YSLEER. The CDR3 is CASSPGTSGKRTDTQYF. CDR3 DNA sequence: TGCGCCAGCAGCCCGGGGACTAGCGGGAAGCGGACAGATACGCAGTATTTT.

The J gene is TRBJ2-3, the V gene TRBV10-3; the match to TRBD2 covers 10 bases. The length of the CDR3 is 16 residues. Germline CDR1 reads ENHRY; CDR2 reads SYGVKD. V trimming: 3 bases; J trimming: 3 bases; junction bases outside the gene matches: 6. CDR3 sequence: CAISEASGSGTDTQYF. The DNA of the CDR3 is TGTGCCATCAGTGAAGCTAGCGGGAGCGGAACAGATACGCAGTATTTT.

The chain has TRBV30 and TRBJ1-5; possibly TRBD1 for D (5 bases). The germline CDR1 and CDR2 sequences are GTSNPN and SVGIG (reference sequence). V was trimmed by 2 bases and J by 5 bases, leaving 10 bases between them. The CDR3 spans 13 residues. Written as DNA, the CDR3 is TGTGCCTGGAGTCCGGGGGAGGATCAGCCCCAGCATTTT. Translation: CAWSPGEDQPQHF. The full variable domain, in which reference TRBV30 and TRBJ1-5 provide the parts outside the CDR3, is SQTIHQWPATLVQPVGSPLSLECTVEGTSNPNLYWYRQAAGRGLQLLFYSVGIGQISSEVPQNLSASRPQDRQFILSSKKLLLSDSGFYLCAWSPGEDQPQHFGDGTRLSIL.

The chain uses TRBV11-3 and TRBJ2-7; TRBD1 matches at 10 bases. The CDR3 has 16 amino acids. J lost 0 bases, V lost 7 bases, and 9 bases had no gene match. Germline assignment: CDR1 SGHNT and CDR2 YENEEA. Written as DNA, the CDR3 is TGTGCCAGCAACAACCGGGACAGGGGCATCTCCTACGAGCAGTACTTC. This translates into CASNNRDRGISYEQYF.

The sample holds a few counts of this clonotype. The chain employs TRBV28 and TRBJ2-7, with 9 bases lining up with TRBD2. This CDR3 comprises 16 residues. CDR1 is MDHEN, CDR2 SYDVKM, per germline. With 4 bases clipped from V and 5 bases from J, the junction kept 12 bases outside the gene matches. In DNA form, the CDR3 reads TGTGCCAGCAGTTCTAGCGGGGCCCTAAAGGTTGACGAGCAGTACTTC. Amino acid sequence: CASSSSGALKVDEQYF. The full variable domain, with the rest looked up from reference TRBV28 and TRBJ2-7, is DVKVTQSSRYLVKRTGEKVFLECVQDMDHENMFWYRQDPGLGLRLIYFSYDVKMKEKGDIPEGYSVSREKKERFSLILESASTNQTSMYLCASSSSGALKVDEQYFGPGTRLTVT.

The chain recombines TRBV2 with TRBJ2-1, with D unclear. Trimming cost V 8 bases and J 6 bases, with 8 bases left between them. Germline CDR1 reads SNHLY; CDR2 reads FYNNEI. This CDR3 spans 11 amino acids. The CDR3 reads CASGVLNEQFF. CDR3 nucleotides: TGTGCCAGCGGAGTACTCAATGAGCAGTTCTTC. Together with reference TRBV2 and TRBJ2-1, the CDR3 gives the full variable domain: EPEVTQTPSHQVTQMGQEVILRCVPISNHLYFYWYRQILGQKVEFLVSFYNNEISEKSEIFDDQFSVERPDGSNFTLKIRSTKLEDSAMYFCASGVLNEQFFGPGTRLTVL.

A few counts support this clonotype. This sequence joins TRBV5-1 and TRBJ2-7; 8 bases are a match to TRBD1. The trim removed 4 bases at V and 7 bases at J, leaving 13 bases unmatched. The CDR3 is made up of 15 amino acids. Looked up from germline, CDR1 is SGHRS and CDR2 is YFSETQ. CDR3 amino acids: CASSHLQGGRGEQYF. CDR3 nucleotides: TGCGCCAGCAGCCACCTACAGGGGGGCCGTGGTGAGCAGTACTTC.

This chain uses TRBV6-2 or TRBV6-3 with TRBJ2-7; 8 nucleotides agree with TRBD2. The J segment lost 3 bases and the V segment lost 0 bases, leaving 7 bases of the junction unmatched. CDR1 is MNHEY and CDR2 is SVGEGT in the germline V gene. The CDR3 totals 16 residues. CDR3 protein: CASSYSVFSGDYEQYF. The CDR3 DNA reads as TGTGCCAGCAGTTACTCAGTGTTTAGCGGGGACTACGAGCAGTACTTC.